This T cell receptor (beta chain) was retrieved from a study of blood T cell repertoires in COVID-19. Participants, 18 to 89 years old, spanned 24 US areas. The germline V gene encodes CDR1 SGHNT and CDR2 YENEEA. Deletions cut 3 bases from V and 3 bases from J, with 11 bases between. The CDR3 extends over 15 amino acids. Clones were read by immunoSEQ multiplex PCR, and TCRdb kept only the in-frame ones, dropping some. Of 200,000 to 250,000 clones in the sample, nearly 90% were seen once. Sample: PBMCs or T cells enriched from blood (not recorded which). The origin of this receptor is a man aged 25-45 years who had been exposed to COVID-19. The chain carries TRBV11-3 and TRBJ2-2; the D gene is possibly TRBD1 (6 bases). In DNA, the CDR3 is TGTGCCAGCAGCTTTAGGGGGTCGGACACCGGGGAGCTGTTTTTT. It is translated as CASSFRGSDTGELFF.